One sample yielded the 8 T cell receptor beta chains listed below, sequenced in a study of CD8 T cells in Susac syndrome. RNA totalling roughly 0.45 to 1 ug underwent reverse transcription with random hexamers. Each CDR3 protein is one row after TCRdb ran MiXCR on the immunoSEQ multiplex PCR reads. This sample has 140,000 or so distinct CDR3 sequences, with approximately 94% found just once. Sequenced sample: CD4+ T cells from PBMCs. These receptors originate from a human donor with Susac syndrome.

V gene TRBV20-1 combines with J gene TRBJ2-1, with D tentatively TRBD2 (5 bases). The germline V gene encodes CDR1 DFQATT and CDR2 SNEGSKA (reference sequence). This CDR3 has 14 amino acids. V lost 6 bases and J 9 bases, leaving 21 bases between the germline ends. CDR3 nucleotide sequence: TGCAGTGCCATAGGGAGAGAATACTCCGGTGAGCAGTTCTTC. This sequence encodes CSAIGREYSGEQFF.

Worth noting for this clonotype: At one end the junction does not follow the germline gene, possibly because of a read error. This chain uses TRBV4-1 with TRBJ1-3; D possibly corresponds to TRBD1 (5 bases). CDR1 MGHRA and CDR2 YSYEKL come from the germline V gene. The CDR3 is 16 residues long. The CDR3 DNA reads TGCGCCAGCAGCCAAGGCCTGACAGACTCTGAAAACACCATATATTTT. Encoded protein: CASSQGLTDSENTIYF.

V gene TRBV6-1 combines with J gene TRBJ2-4; weak D call: TRBD1 (6 bases). V was pared by 6 bases and J by 8 bases, with 20 bases between. Germline loops: CDR1 MNHNS, CDR2 SASEGT. The CDR3 loop spans 15 amino acids. CDR3 in amino acids: CASREPQGRADIQYF. CDR3 coding DNA: TGTGCCAGCAGGGAACCACAGGGTCGGGCAGACATTCAGTACTTC.

This rearrangement joins TRBV5-1 to TRBJ2-5; TRBD1 might be the D (6 bases). The CDR3 runs to 13 residues. Trimming left V 4 bases short and J 5 bases short, with 12 bases between. Germline CDR1 is SGHRS and CDR2 is YFSETQ. CDR3 sequence (DNA): TGCGCCAGCAGCCCGGGACATGTGGAGACCCAGTACTTC. It codes for CASSPGHVETQYF.

The genes are TRBV15 and TRBJ1-4; D not resolved. The CDR3 consists of 16 residues. With 3 bases removed from V and 5 bases from J, the gap between germline ends came to 16 bases. Germline V gene data show CDR1 as LNHNV and CDR2 as YYDKDF (reference sequence). CDR3 sequence: CATSSGSSSQNEKLFF. The CDR3 bases are TGTGCCACCAGCAGTGGCTCCTCCTCACAGAATGAAAAACTGTTTTTT.

This chain joins TRBV4-1 and TRBJ1-5, with D possibly matching TRBD1 (6 bases). Germline V lookup: CDR1 MGHRA, CDR2 YSYEKL. CDR3 size: 17 residues. Trimming left V 1 base short and J 0 bases short, with 13 bases between. The CDR3 is CASSQGIRGASNQPQHF. In DNA, the CDR3 is TGCGCCAGCAGCCAAGGAATAAGGGGGGCTAGCAATCAGCCCCAGCATTTT.

The chain recombines TRBV9 with TRBJ1-2, with 8 bases lining up with TRBD1. Trimming cost V 1 base and J 2 bases; bases outside gene matches: 4. The CDR3 has 15 residues. Germline V CDR1 and CDR2: SGDLS, YYNGEE. Here the CDR3 DNA reads TGTGCCAGCAGCGTATCAGGACAGGGCAACTATGGCTACACCTTC. Translation: CASSVSGQGNYGYTF.

V usage is TRBV20-1 and J usage is TRBJ2-1; the match to TRBD2 covers 10 bases. The trim removed 2 bases at V and 7 bases at J, leaving 5 bases unmatched. Germline V lookup: CDR1 DFQATT, CDR2 SNEGSKA (reference sequence). This CDR3 comprises 14 residues. The CDR3 here is CSARSGGLANEQFF. Here the CDR3 DNA reads TGCAGTGCTAGATCCGGGGGACTAGCGAATGAGCAGTTCTTC.